This TCR beta chain was recorded in a study of T-cell reconstitution after alpha-beta-depleted transplantation in children. Points from the study as a whole: Expanded graft clones numbering several hundred reportedly gave rise to alpha-beta T cells about two months after transplant. Day-60 TCRbeta diversity that was high in some patients was derived from surviving recipient T cells and thymic progenitors. Once a year had passed after transplant, T-cell counts and diversity came mostly from newly produced T cells.

Unique molecular identifiers were incorporated when the TCRbeta library was constructed. Each CDR3 protein is one row after TCRdb ran MiXCR on the PCR reads. Here the sample spans some 300,000 distinct CDR3 sequences, roughly 9.1% being singletons. This clonotype came up a few times. Its antigen is currently unknown. V lost 6 bases, J lost 2 bases, and 8 bases stayed unmatched. The CDR3 consists of 14 residues. CDR1 and CDR2 from the germline V gene are SQVTM and ANQGSEA. Sequencing used PBMCs, obtained before TCRalphabeta/CD19-depleted stem cell transplant. The clonotype originates from a boy under three years old with acute myeloid leukemia, due to receive a stem cell transplant. This sequence joins TRBV29-1 and TRBJ2-3; 7 bases match TRBD2. This CDR3 is CSVFGTTFTDTQYF. The CDR3 DNA reads TGCAGCGTCTTCGGGACTACTTTCACAGATACGCAGTATTTT.